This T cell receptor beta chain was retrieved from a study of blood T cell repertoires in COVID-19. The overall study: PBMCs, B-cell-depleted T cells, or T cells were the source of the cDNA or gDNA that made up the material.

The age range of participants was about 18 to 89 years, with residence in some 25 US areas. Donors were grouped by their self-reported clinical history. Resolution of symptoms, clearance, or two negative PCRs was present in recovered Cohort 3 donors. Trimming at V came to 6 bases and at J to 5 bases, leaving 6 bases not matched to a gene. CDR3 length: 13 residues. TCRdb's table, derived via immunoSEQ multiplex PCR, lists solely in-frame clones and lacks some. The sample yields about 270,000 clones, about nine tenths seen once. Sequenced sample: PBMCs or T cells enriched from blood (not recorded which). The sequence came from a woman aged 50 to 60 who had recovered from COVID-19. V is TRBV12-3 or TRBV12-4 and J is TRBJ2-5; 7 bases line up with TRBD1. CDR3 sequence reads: CASRQGLRETQYF. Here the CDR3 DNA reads TGTGCCAGCAGACAGGGGTTGCGGGAGACCCAGTACTTC.